This passage covers 4 T cell receptor beta chains from one sample sequenced in a study of regulatory T cells in long-lasting Graves disease. The time point here: newly diagnosed GD, antithyroid drugs for less than 3 months. PBMCs provided the RNA from which the TCR library was made. Building of the TCR beta libraries involved iRepertoire HTBI primers and Arm-PCR of CDR3 regions. TCRdb recomputed calls from the multiplex PCR reads with MiXCR, one row per CDR3 protein. The repertoire has under 700,000 distinct CDR3 sequences, around 15% of them found once; the top ten carry approximately 25%. These data were also reused for a study on T cells in Graves' hyperthyroidism and ophthalmopathy.

The specimen comprised peripheral blood mononuclear cells (PBMCs), sampled at new diagnosis, from a patient treated with antithyroid drugs. The source is a woman aged 35-65 years with Graves disease.

In this sample, this clonotype turned up many times. J is TRBJ2-3 and V is TRBV7-9; possible D gene TRBD1, 6 bases. The CDR3 runs 14 residues. Trimming removed 6 bases from V and 3 bases from J, with 13 bases in between. Germline V gene lookup returns CDR1 SEHNR and CDR2 FQNEAQ (reference sequence). The CDR3 DNA sequence: TGTGCCAGCAGAACAGGGTGGGTGACAGATACGCAGTATTTT. This codes for CASRTGWVTDTQYF.

In its sample, this clonotype was seen once. The CDR3 protein is CASSLGVGLAGEETQYF. The CDR3 nucleotides are TGTGCCAGCAGCTTGGGCGTGGGACTAGCGGGAGAAGAGACCCAGTACTTC. The chain carries TRBV11-3 and TRBJ2-5; 14 bases match TRBD2. CDR3 size: 17 residues. V lost 3 bases and J lost 3; bases outside the gene matches: 6. The germline V gene encodes CDR1 SGHNT and CDR2 YENEEA.

This clonotype has a count of ten or more. This chain uses TRBV3-1 with TRBJ1-5; perhaps TRBD1 as D (5 bases). CDR3 length equals 13 residues. V lost 4 bases and J lost 6, with 10 bases in between. Germline loops: CDR1 LGHDT, CDR2 YNNKEL (reference sequence). The DNA of the CDR3 is TGTGCCAGCAGCCCCGAAAGGGGTCAGCCCCAGCATTTT. It yields the protein CASSPERGQPQHF. The full variable domain, with the rest looked up from reference TRBV3-1 and TRBJ1-5, is DTAVSQTPKYLVTQMGNDKSIKCEQNLGHDTMYWYKQDSKKFLKIMFSYNNKELIINETVPNRFSPKSPDKAHLNLHINSLELGDSAVYFCASSPERGQPQHFGDGTRLSIL.

This clonotype was seen many times. V is TRBV19 and J is TRBJ2-5; 13 positions agree with TRBD2. Trimming cost V 3 bases and J 2 bases; bases outside gene matches: 9. Germline V gives CDR1 LNHDA, CDR2 SQIVND (reference sequence). This CDR3 is built from 18 residues. DNA for the CDR3: TGTGCCAGTAGTATGGCACTAGCGGGGGGGCCTCGGCAAGAGACCCAGTACTTC. This encodes CASSMALAGGPRQETQYF.